This is a list of T cell receptor beta chains from one sample in a study of vaccination effects on CD4 cells after COVID-19. The assay was immunoSEQ multiplex PCR, and TCRdb's table has in-frame clones only and misses some. In the table there are fewer than 30,000 clones, approximately 80% of which are singletons. The antigens for these receptors are not known. Sequenced material: CD4+ T cells from PBMCs cultured with HCoV-NL63 spike peptides, taken before COVID-19 vaccination. Receptors were obtained from a human donor who received a COVID-19 vaccine. The CDR3 runs from the conserved cysteine through the conserved F or W. The order of the fields is V gene, CDR3 length, clone size, D gene, J gene, CDR3 protein, CDR3 DNA. The D gene is left open where the match is weak. Size values are once, few and many counts, or a class for expanded clones, and some rows have none.

TRBV9	14	few	TRBD1	TRBJ2-4	CASSLRTGFDIQYF	TGTGCCAGCAGCCTAAGGACAGGTTTTGACATTCAGTACTTC
TRBV18	16	once	.	TRBJ1-2	CASSPSPDRRNYGYTF	TGTGCCAGCTCACCATCCCCTGACAGAAGAAACTATGGCTACACCTTC
TRBV25-1	15	.	.	TRBJ1-1	CASSQQARANTEAFF	TGTGCCAGCAGTCAACAAGCAAGAGCCAACACTGAAGCTTTCTTT
TRBV6-4	15	few	TRBD2	TRBJ2-3	CASSDSSGGADTQYF	TGTGCCAGCAGTGACTCTAGCGGGGGGGCCGATACGCAGTATTTT
TRBV27	13	.	.	TRBJ1-2	CASSSPWQGGYTF	TGTGCCAGCAGTTCGCCCTGGCAGGGTGGCTACACCTTC
TRBV11-1	13	.	TRBD1	TRBJ2-5	CASSTGVEETQYF	TGTGCCAGCAGCACAGGGGTTGAAGAGACCCAGTACTTC
TRBV19	17	.	TRBD1	TRBJ2-7	CASSLTGGAGSSYEQYF	TGTGCCAGTAGTCTAACAGGGGGCGCGGGGAGCTCCTACGAGCAGTACTTC
TRBV27	14	few	.	TRBJ1-2	CASRRTASNYGYTF	TGTGCCAGCAGGCGGACGGCTTCTAACTATGGCTACACCTTC
TRBV19	15	.	TRBD1	TRBJ1-1	CASLDRYRGNTEAFF	TGTGCCAGTCTTGACCGATACAGGGGTAACACTGAAGCTTTCTTT
TRBV4-1	15	.	TRBD2	TRBJ2-5	CASSLAGGIQETQYF	TGCGCCAGCAGCTTAGCGGGGGGCATACAAGAGACCCAGTACTTC
TRBV10-3	16	.	TRBD1	TRBJ1-1	CAISEVGGTGNTEAFF	TGTGCCATCAGTGAGGTGGGCGGGACAGGGAACACTGAAGCTTTCTTT
TRBV2	14	few	.	TRBJ1-5	CASSIQGLDQPQHF	TGTGCCAGCAGCATACAGGGATTAGACCAGCCCCAGCATTTT
TRBV7-9	16	.	TRBD1	TRBJ2-1	CASSFLRTGVGGEQFF	TGTGCCAGCAGCTTCTTGAGGACAGGGGTGGGTGGTGAGCAGTTCTTC
TRBV20-1	10	once	.	TRBJ2-5	CSANGETQYF	TGCAGTGCTAACGGGGAGACCCAGTACTTC
TRBV7-7	16	.	.	TRBJ2-2	CASSQGRLLNTGELFF	TGTGCCAGCAGCCAGGGACGGTTACTTAACACCGGGGAGCTGTTTTTT
TRBV18	14	few	.	TRBJ1-1	CASSPQQRNTEAFF	TGTGCCAGCTCACCACAGCAGCGGAACACTGAAGCTTTCTTT
TRBV4-1	17	.	.	TRBJ1-4	CASSHPGSRGDDEKLFF	TGCGCCAGCAGCCACCCAGGGTCTCGGGGGGATGATGAAAAACTGTTTTTT
TRBV19	14	.	TRBD1	TRBJ1-1	CASSDPTGAPEAFF	TGTGCCAGTAGTGATCCTACAGGGGCCCCTGAAGCTTTCTTT